The 32 T cell receptor beta chains listed next were all sequenced from one sample in a study of blood T cell repertoires in COVID-19. The repertoire was sequenced with immunoSEQ multiplex PCR; TCRdb's copy has only in-frame clones and lacks some. The table records some 180,000 clones, roughly 80% of them present only once. Sequenced: peripheral blood. Receptor source: a man aged 45-65 years who had recovered from COVID-19.

The chain joins TRBV6-6 to TRBJ2-6; 9 nucleotides align to TRBD1. CDR3 length equals 20 residues. V was pared by 6 bases and J by 3 bases, with 18 bases of the junction left unmatched. Germline CDR1 and CDR2: MNHNY and SVGAGI (reference sequence). The CDR3 DNA reads TGTGCCAGCAGCTACGCAAACACGGGACAGGGTGTTGGTGGGGCCAACGTCCTGACTTTC. Translated, it gives CASSYANTGQGVGGANVLTF.

The chain links TRBV19 to TRBJ1-1; D is perhaps TRBD1 (5 bases). Trimming left V 5 bases short and J 3 bases short, with 10 bases between. Germline V CDR1 and CDR2: LNHDA, SQIVND (reference sequence). The CDR3 totals 13 residues. In nucleotides, the CDR3 is TGTGCCAGTAGTCAGGACACTTACACTGAAGCTTTCTTT. Translated: CASSQDTYTEAFF.

This chain joins TRBV19 and TRBJ2-7; 11 nucleotides match TRBD2. J gave up 0 bases and V 6 bases, and 7 bases lay outside the gene matches. The CDR3 covers 16 residues. The germline gives CDR1 LNHDA, CDR2 SQIVND (reference sequence). The CDR3 region is CASSSHSGRASYEQYF. In DNA form, the CDR3 reads TGTGCCAGTAGCAGCCATAGCGGGAGGGCCTCCTACGAGCAGTACTTC.

This rearrangement joins TRBV9 to TRBJ1-2; D possibly corresponds to TRBD1 (5 bases). V lost 0 bases and J 9 bases, leaving 21 bases between the germline ends. Germline V lookup: CDR1 SGDLS, CDR2 YYNGEE. The CDR3 consists of 16 residues. Written as DNA, the CDR3 is TGTGCCAGCAGCGTAGGGGCTGGGACTGGGCAATGGAGCTACACCTTC. Its protein is CASSVGAGTGQWSYTF.

The chain carries TRBV14 and TRBJ1-1; D is undetermined. The CDR3 consists of 14 residues. CDR1 SGHDN and CDR2 FVKESK come from the germline V gene. The V gene lost 1 base and the J gene lost 13 bases, with 19 bases spanning the gap. In DNA form, the CDR3 reads TGTGCCAGCAGCCAAGCGATGAACACCGCGAGCGTTTTCTTT. Encoded protein: CASSQAMNTASVFF.

This clone was observed a few times. The CDR3 nucleotides are TGTGCCAGCAGCTCGCACGCAGTTGACATTCAGCCCCAGCATTTT. Protein: CASSSHAVDIQPQHF. The V and J genes are TRBV7-2 and TRBJ1-5, with unresolved D. Germline V gives CDR1 SGHTA, CDR2 FQGNSA. The CDR3 contains 15 residues. V was trimmed by 4 bases and J by 6 bases, leaving 16 bases between them.

In its sample, this clone was seen many times. The chain is built from TRBV5-6 and TRBJ2-6; D is unresolved. Germline V CDR1 and CDR2: SGHDT, YYEEEE. V was trimmed by 1 base and J by 0 bases, leaving 17 bases between them. This CDR3 is 19 amino acids long. Written as DNA, the CDR3 is TGTGCCAGCAGCTTGTGGATTCGGCTAGTTGGCTCTGGGGCCAACGTCCTGACTTTC. Protein product: CASSLWIRLVGSGANVLTF.

This chain uses TRBV6-5 with TRBJ2-5; D may be TRBD2 (5 bases). From germline, CDR1 is MNHEY and CDR2 SVGAGI. This CDR3 has 14 amino acids. V lost 6 bases and J 1 base, leaving 12 bases between the germline ends. The DNA for the CDR3 is TGTGCCAGCAGCGCTTCCACTAGCCAAGAGACCCAGTACTTC. Protein sequence: CASSASTSQETQYF.

This chain links TRBV11-2 with TRBJ1-1; D not resolved. From germline, CDR1 is SGHAT and CDR2 FQNNGV. The CDR3 sequence is 15 residues long. Trimming left V 5 bases short and J 1 base short, with 14 bases between. The DNA for the CDR3 is TGTGCCAGCAGCGCACAAGGACTAGGGAACACTGAAGCTTTCTTT. Translating it yields CASSAQGLGNTEAFF.

The chain combines TRBV5-6 with TRBJ1-1; TRBD1 matches at 11 bases. Germline CDR1 is SGHDT and CDR2 is YYEEEE. The CDR3 is made up of 16 amino acids. V lost 5 bases and J lost 3; bases outside the gene matches: 9. The CDR3 here is CASRLRTGGVYTEAFF. The DNA of the CDR3 is TGTGCCAGCAGACTGCGGACAGGGGGCGTTTACACTGAAGCTTTCTTT.

This rearrangement joins TRBV10-1 to TRBJ2-5; no clear D. The germline V gene encodes CDR1 WNHNN and CDR2 SYGVQD (reference sequence). The CDR3 loop spans 14 amino acids. V was shortened by 0 bases and J by 5 bases, with 10 bases between the two germline ends. CDR3 DNA sequence: TGCGCCAGCAGTGAGTCGTTGATAGCTGAGACCCAGTACTTC. It translates to CASSESLIAETQYF.

This chain uses TRBV27 with TRBJ1-1; perhaps TRBD1 as D (5 bases). Per germline, CDR1 MNHEY and CDR2 SMNVEV (reference sequence). The CDR3 has 12 amino acids. The ends were cut back, 11 bases at V and 7 bases at J, with 17 bases in the middle. The chain's CDR3 is CAARTPWGEAFF. CDR3 DNA: TGTGCCGCCCGGACACCCTGGGGTGAAGCTTTCTTT.

In this sample, this clone turned up a few times. J is TRBJ2-3 and V is TRBV10-3, with 12 bases matching TRBD2. Trimming removed 5 bases from V and 6 bases from J; junction bases left unmatched: 9. CDR1 is ENHRY and CDR2 is SYGVKD in the germline V gene. There are 16 residues in the CDR3. CDR3 sequence: CAISPGLAGLGDTQYF. In nucleotides, the CDR3 is TGTGCCATCAGTCCGGGACTAGCGGGTTTGGGGGATACGCAGTATTTT.

This chain joins TRBV28 and TRBJ2-6; maybe TRBD2 (6 bases). Per the germline V gene, CDR1 is MDHEN and CDR2 is SYDVKM. V was cut by 7 bases and J by 0 bases, with 10 bases left in between. This CDR3 contains 15 residues. The CDR3 DNA sequence: TGTGCCAGCACGGTGGGGGGCTCTGGGGCCAACGTCCTGACTTTC. Amino acids: CASTVGGSGANVLTF.

The rearrangement links TRBV6-6 to TRBJ1-1, with 12 bases that match TRBD1. Trimming cost V 6 bases and J 5 bases; bases outside gene matches: 19. The CDR3 has 19 amino acids. CDR1 and CDR2 (germline): MNHNY, SVGAGI (reference sequence). This CDR3 is CASSSGQGARRNRVTEAFF. For the CDR3, the DNA is TGTGCCAGCAGCTCGGGACAGGGGGCCAGGAGGAATCGCGTGACTGAAGCTTTCTTT.

This clone was observed a few times. This chain joins TRBV24-1 and TRBJ2-1, with D maybe TRBD2 (6 bases). Germline lookup yields CDR1 KGHDR and CDR2 SFDVKD. Trimming stripped 6 bases from V and 10 bases from J, with 9 bases between. This CDR3 has 11 residues. For the CDR3, the DNA is TGTGCCACCAGTCGGGACTGGGAGCAGTTCTTC. Residues: CATSRDWEQFF.

The rearrangement joins TRBV18 to TRBJ2-7; 7 positions match TRBD1. The J segment lost 5 bases and the V segment lost 3 bases, leaving 10 bases of the junction unmatched. This CDR3 comprises 15 residues. Germline V gene data show CDR1 as KGHSH and CDR2 as LQKENI. The CDR3 coding sequence is TGTGCCAGCTCACCTACAGGGGCGATAAACCACGAGCAGTACTTC. It specifies CASSPTGAINHEQYF.

The chain links TRBV19 to TRBJ2-1; no firm D call. The CDR3 loop spans 16 amino acids. V was pared by 5 bases and J by 0 bases, with 14 bases between. Germline V gene lookup returns CDR1 LNHDA and CDR2 SQIVND (reference sequence). DNA of the CDR3: TGTGCCAGTAGTCCCCTAGGTCATAGCTCCTACAATGAGCAGTTCTTC. This sequence encodes CASSPLGHSSYNEQFF.

V gene TRBV10-3 combines with J gene TRBJ1-5; a possible D gene is TRBD1 (5 bases). The CDR3 totals 15 residues. Trimming stripped 5 bases from V and 4 bases from J, with 15 bases between. Germline CDR1 and CDR2: ENHRY and SYGVKD. CDR3 in DNA: TGTGCCATCAGTAGGGGCCGAGGAGAAAATCAGCCCCAGCATTTT. Encoded protein: CAISRGRGENQPQHF.

Here the CDR3 reads CASSLNRGYGYTF. In DNA, the CDR3 is TGTGCCAGCAGTTTAAACAGGGGCTATGGCTACACCTTC. The chain combines TRBV27 with TRBJ1-2; 7 bases map to TRBD1. The V gene's germline CDR1 is MNHEY and CDR2 SMNVEV (reference sequence). Trimming removed 2 bases from V and 4 bases from J; junction bases left unmatched: 1. The CDR3 consists of 13 residues.

This sequence joins TRBV6-5 and TRBJ2-3; D perhaps matches TRBD1 (6 bases). V was pared by 6 bases and J by 0 bases, with 10 bases between. The CDR3 spans 14 residues. CDR1 is MNHEY and CDR2 is SVGAGI in the germline V gene. CDR3 bases: TGTGCCAGCAGGACGGGACACAGCACAGATACGCAGTATTTT. Amino acid sequence: CASRTGHSTDTQYF.

The genes are TRBV11-2 and TRBJ2-2; 8 bases fit TRBD1. V trimming: 4 bases; J trimming: 5 bases; junction bases outside the gene matches: 9. CDR1 is SGHAT, CDR2 FQNNGV, per germline. This CDR3 has 16 amino acids. This chain's CDR3 is CASSSPGQELTGELFF. The CDR3, as DNA: TGTGCCAGCAGCTCACCGGGACAGGAATTGACCGGGGAGCTGTTTTTT.

The chain uses TRBV28 and TRBJ2-2; D perhaps matches TRBD2 (5 bases). From germline, CDR1 is MDHEN and CDR2 SYDVKM. The ends were cut back, 7 bases at V and 7 bases at J, with 16 bases in the middle. This CDR3 is built from 14 residues. CDR3: CASKVGSKGGELFF. In DNA, the CDR3 is TGTGCCAGCAAAGTAGGGAGTAAGGGCGGGGAGCTGTTTTTT.

The chain recombines TRBV27 with TRBJ1-5; 7 positions agree with TRBD1. With 5 bases clipped from V and 6 bases from J, the junction kept 7 bases outside the gene matches. There are 14 residues in the CDR3. From germline, CDR1 is MNHEY and CDR2 SMNVEV (reference sequence). Here the CDR3 reads CASSATGSRQPQHF. DNA of the CDR3: TGTGCCAGCAGTGCGACAGGGTCCCGTCAGCCCCAGCATTTT.

This clone was counted between two and nine times. The chain uses TRBV27 and TRBJ2-2; a weak D match, TRBD1 (6 bases). The V end lost 7 bases, the J end lost 5 bases, and 11 bases lay between the germline ends. Germline V lookup: CDR1 MNHEY, CDR2 SMNVEV (reference sequence). CDR3 length equals 13 residues. Here the CDR3 reads CASKQGWTGELFF. The CDR3 DNA is TGTGCCAGCAAACAGGGATGGACCGGGGAGCTGTTTTTT.

The CDR3: CATGAGRNEQFF. The CDR3 bases are TGTGCCACCGGGGCAGGGCGCAATGAGCAGTTCTTC. The rearrangement uses TRBV24-1 and TRBJ2-1; weak D call: TRBD1 (5 bases). V was cut by 9 bases and J by 6 bases, with 11 bases left in between. The CDR3 covers 12 residues. Germline V gene data show CDR1 as KGHDR and CDR2 as SFDVKD.

The rearrangement uses TRBV18 and TRBJ2-1, with a weak D call TRBD2 (5 bases). The germline V gene has CDR1 KGHSH and CDR2 LQKENI. Between the trimmed V and J ends, which lost 3 bases and 5 bases, there was a span of 14 bases. This CDR3 spans 15 amino acids. CDR3 bases: TGTGCCAGCTCACCGACTCGGACTGAGAACAATGAGCAGTTCTTC. Its protein is CASSPTRTENNEQFF.

CDR3 loop: CASSVDSGWGQSGNTIYF. In DNA, the CDR3 is TGTGCCAGCAGCGTAGATTCGGGGTGGGGACAATCTGGAAACACCATATATTTT. The chain has TRBV9 and TRBJ1-3; a possible D gene is TRBD1 (6 bases). V lost 0 bases, J lost 1 base, and 17 bases lay in between. This CDR3 is built from 18 residues. Germline CDR1 reads SGDLS; CDR2 reads YYNGEE.

This chain links TRBV19 with TRBJ1-1, with D possibly matching TRBD1 (5 bases). V lost 1 base and J lost 6, with 15 bases in between. CDR1 is LNHDA and CDR2 is SQIVND in the germline V gene (reference sequence). CDR3 length equals 15 residues. The CDR3 sequence: CASSIGRAAGSEAFF. In DNA, the CDR3 is TGTGCCAGTAGTATAGGCCGGGCCGCAGGGTCTGAAGCTTTCTTT.

This rearrangement joins TRBV6-1 to TRBJ2-1, with a possible D match to TRBD2 (6 bases). The CDR3 is 16 amino acids. CDR1 is MNHNS, CDR2 SASEGT, per germline. V gave up 4 bases and J gave up 5 bases, with 18 bases separating them. The chain's CDR3 is CASSAFGSGHHNEQFF. CDR3 bases: TGTGCCAGCAGTGCCTTTGGTAGCGGCCACCACAATGAGCAGTTCTTC.

The gene calls are TRBV28 and TRBJ2-1, with 9 bases matching TRBD2. Trimming removed 8 bases from V and 2 bases from J; junction bases left unmatched: 4. Germline CDR1 MDHEN, CDR2 SYDVKM. This CDR3 comprises 14 residues. CDR3 nucleotide sequence: TGTGCCAGCCGGGCGGGAGGGACCTACAATGAGCAGTTCTTC. Protein sequence: CASRAGGTYNEQFF.

The chain recombines TRBV28 with TRBJ1-6, with 8 bases that match TRBD1. Unmatched junction bases numbered 2, after V lost 6 bases and J lost 4 bases. CDR3 length: 14 amino acids. From germline, CDR1 is MDHEN and CDR2 SYDVKM. The CDR3 sequence: CASRRTGYNSPLHF. The CDR3 nucleotides read TGTGCCAGCAGGCGGACAGGGTATAATTCACCCCTCCACTTT.